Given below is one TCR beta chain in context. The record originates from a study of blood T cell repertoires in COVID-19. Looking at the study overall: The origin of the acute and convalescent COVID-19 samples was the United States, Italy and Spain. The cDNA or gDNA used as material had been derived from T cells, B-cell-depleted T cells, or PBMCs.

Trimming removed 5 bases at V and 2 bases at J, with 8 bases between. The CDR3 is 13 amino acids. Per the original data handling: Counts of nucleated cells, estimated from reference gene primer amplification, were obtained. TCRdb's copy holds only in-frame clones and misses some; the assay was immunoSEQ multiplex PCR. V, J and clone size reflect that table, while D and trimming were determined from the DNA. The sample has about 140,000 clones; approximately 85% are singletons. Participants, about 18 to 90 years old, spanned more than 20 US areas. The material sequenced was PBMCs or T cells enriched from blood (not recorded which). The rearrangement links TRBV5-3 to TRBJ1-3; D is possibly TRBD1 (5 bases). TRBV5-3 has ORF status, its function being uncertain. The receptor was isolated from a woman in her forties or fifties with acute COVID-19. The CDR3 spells CARSPTAGNTIYF. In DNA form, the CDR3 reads TGTGCCAGAAGTCCGACAGCTGGAAACACCATATATTTT.